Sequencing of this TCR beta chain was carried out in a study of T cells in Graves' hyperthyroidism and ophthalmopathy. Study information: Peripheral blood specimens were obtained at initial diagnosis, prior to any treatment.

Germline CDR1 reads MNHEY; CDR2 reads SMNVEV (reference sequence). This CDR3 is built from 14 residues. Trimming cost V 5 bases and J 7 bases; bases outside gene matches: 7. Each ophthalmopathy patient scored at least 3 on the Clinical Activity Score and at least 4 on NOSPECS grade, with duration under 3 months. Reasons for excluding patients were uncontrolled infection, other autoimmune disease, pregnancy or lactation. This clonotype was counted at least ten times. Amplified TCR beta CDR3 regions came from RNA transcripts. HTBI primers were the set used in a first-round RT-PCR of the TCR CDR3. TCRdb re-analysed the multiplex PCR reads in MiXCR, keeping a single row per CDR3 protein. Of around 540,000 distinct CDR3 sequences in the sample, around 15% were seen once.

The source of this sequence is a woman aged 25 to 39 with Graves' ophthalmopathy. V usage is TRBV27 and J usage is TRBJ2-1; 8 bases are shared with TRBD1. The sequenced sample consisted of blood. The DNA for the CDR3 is TGTGCCAGCAGTCTGGGACAGGTTTGGAATGAGCAGTTCTTC. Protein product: CASSLGQVWNEQFF.